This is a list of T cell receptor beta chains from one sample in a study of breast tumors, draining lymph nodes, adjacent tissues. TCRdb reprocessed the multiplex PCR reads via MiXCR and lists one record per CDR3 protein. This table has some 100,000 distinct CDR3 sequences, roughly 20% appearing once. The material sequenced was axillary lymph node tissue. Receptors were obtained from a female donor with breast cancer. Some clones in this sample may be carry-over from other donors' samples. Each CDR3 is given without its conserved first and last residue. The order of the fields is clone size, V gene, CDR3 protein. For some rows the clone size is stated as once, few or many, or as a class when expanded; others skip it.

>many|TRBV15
ATSRYRGSPDTQY
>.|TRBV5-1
ASSLADDGGRGELV
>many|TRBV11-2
ASSSVRQGRDTQY
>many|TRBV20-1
SARDRGRGANSPLH
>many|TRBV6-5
ASSYSTYSYGYT
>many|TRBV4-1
ASSRDGVQGGSYNEQF
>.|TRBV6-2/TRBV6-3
ASSPSGLYNEQF
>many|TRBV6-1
ASSEGLTPKRTDTQY
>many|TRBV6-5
ASSYGSSYNEQF
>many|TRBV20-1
SARALAHQSYEQY
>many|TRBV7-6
ASSLRLGTSGTTDTQY
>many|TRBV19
ASAGSLLGNQPQH
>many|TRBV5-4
ASSNSLRWYQETQY
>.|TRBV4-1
ASSQDTGSNYGYT
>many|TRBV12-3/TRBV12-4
ASSFAGTSNQPQH
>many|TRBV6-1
ASSPSGGYETQY
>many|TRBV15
ATSLRTGGVNEQY
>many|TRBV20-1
SANGWGEQY
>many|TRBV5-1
ASSLGGQGAQETQY
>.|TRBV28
ASSFPSGDHSYNEQF
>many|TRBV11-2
ASSLVRGGANEQF
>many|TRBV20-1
SALGGLAGTGTDTQY
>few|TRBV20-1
SARDYRDRGTYEQY
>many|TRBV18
ASSQSGSYEQY
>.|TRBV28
ASSSGQIYGYT
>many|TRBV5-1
ASSLYGTATGYT
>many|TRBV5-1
ASSLTGVSYGYT
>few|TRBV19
ASSFPGGLTGELF
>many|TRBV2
AIKALGREDGELF
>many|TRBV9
ASSVGEPGELF
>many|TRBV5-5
ASSLVRTDVHEQY
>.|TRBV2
ASSPAGEIKNIQY
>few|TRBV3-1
ASSQDLGLGELF
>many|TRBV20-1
SAPGGGGNQPQH
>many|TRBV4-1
ASSPRQGNYGYT
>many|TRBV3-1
ASSQRLYGYT
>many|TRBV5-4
ASSLGRGRTDTQY
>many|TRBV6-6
ASSRFGLAGDWWYEQY
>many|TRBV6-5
ASRSSGSYEQY
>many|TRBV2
ASSDALSNQPQH
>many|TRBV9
ASRKGTAYNSPLH
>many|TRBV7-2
ASSLVRRVYGYT
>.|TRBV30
AWSPNRGTLDTIY
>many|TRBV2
ASTLFVGGEQY
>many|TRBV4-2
ASSPGARDEQF
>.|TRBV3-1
ASSQDPYSPNGYT
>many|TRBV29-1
SVDREFYNEQF
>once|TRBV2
ASSEDVAGGYT
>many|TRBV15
ATSRDLSGVGEKLF
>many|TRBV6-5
ASSYSGGTIETQY
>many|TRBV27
ASSLEGQGKSYGYT
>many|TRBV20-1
SARDIGGTSGPYEQY
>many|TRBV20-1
SARDLLLGGQFDEQY